These 30 T cell receptor beta chains originate from one sample sequenced in a study of T cells expressing NK-cell markers. TCRdb re-called the 5' RACE reads, yielding one record per CDR3 amino acid sequence without DNA. The sample table includes 550,000 to 600,000 distinct CDR3 sequences. Sequenced input: blood T cells: a sorted CD56 or NKG2C T cell subset, CD4+ or CD8+ T cells, or bulk PBMC T cells (not recorded which). The origin of the receptors is a man aged 18 to 30 in good health.

V gene TRBV5-5 combines with J gene TRBJ2-7; TCRdb's assignment of TRBD2 cannot be checked, as there is no DNA. This CDR3 is 14 amino acids long. The germline V gene encodes CDR1 SGHKS and CDR2 YYEKEE (reference sequence). CDR3 sequence reads: CASSHSPQTYEQYF. The full variable domain, in which reference TRBV5-5 and TRBJ2-7 provide the parts outside the CDR3, is DAGVTQSPTHLIKTRGQQVTLRCSPISGHKSVSWYQQVLGQGPQFIFQYYEKEERGRGNFPDRFSARQFPNYSSELNVNALLLGDSALYLCASSHSPQTYEQYFGPGTRLTVT.

This chain connects TRBV12-5 to TRBJ2-1; checking the TCRdb D call of TRBD2 is not possible without DNA. This CDR3 has 18 amino acids. Germline V gene sequence: CDR1 LGHNT, CDR2 FRNRAP. The CDR3 sequence is CASGAAEGRRNFYNEQFF.

The V call is TRBV7-6, the J call TRBJ2-7. This CDR3 has 15 residues. Germline V lookup: CDR1 SGHVS, CDR2 FNYEAQ. CDR3 loop: CASSSHRQGALEQYF.

The rearrangement joins TRBV5-5 to TRBJ2-7; TCRdb lists TRBD1, though no DNA is available to test this call. The germline V gene has CDR1 SGHKS and CDR2 YYEKEE (reference sequence). The CDR3 is made up of 15 amino acids. CDR3 sequence: CASSLAWTGSYEQYF.

The CDR3 sequence is CASSEAWAGGFTGELFF. The V and J genes are TRBV6-1 and TRBJ2-2; TCRdb names TRBD2, which stays unverified in the absence of DNA. This CDR3 region has 17 residues. Germline lookup yields CDR1 MNHNS and CDR2 SASEGT.

The V and J genes are TRBV4-2 and TRBJ2-7; the D call from TCRdb, TRBD1, cannot be confirmed without DNA. This CDR3 is built from 16 residues. The germline V gene has CDR1 LGHNA and CDR2 YNFKEQ. CDR3 residues: CASSQDLWTTIYEQYF.

The J gene is TRBJ2-3, the V gene TRBV20-1. The CDR3 totals 16 residues. CDR1 DFQATT and CDR2 SNEGSKA come from the germline V gene (reference sequence). The CDR3: CSARDLPTNRADTQYF.

J is TRBJ1-2 and V is TRBV5-1; TCRdb returns TRBD1, unconfirmable since there is no DNA. Per the germline V gene, CDR1 is SGHRS and CDR2 is YFSETQ. The CDR3 extends over 17 amino acids. CDR3: CASSLSRVTGTNYGYTF.

The rearrangement links TRBV4-3 to TRBJ2-3; TCRdb picks TRBD2, but there is no DNA to check that call. This CDR3 contains 20 residues. From germline, CDR1 is LGHNA and CDR2 YSLEER. CDR3 region: CASSRKTSGRPNRSTDTQYF.

V and J are TRBV10-3 and TRBJ2-5; checking the TCRdb D call of TRBD1 is not possible without DNA. The CDR3 loop spans 16 amino acids. Germline assignment: CDR1 ENHRY and CDR2 SYGVKD. The CDR3 loop reads CAISGYGTTVQETQYF.

The chain joins TRBV20-1 to TRBJ2-3; the D call from TCRdb, TRBD2, cannot be confirmed without DNA. Germline lookup yields CDR1 DFQATT and CDR2 SNEGSKA (reference sequence). The CDR3 sequence is 19 residues long. Here the CDR3 reads CSARVGWVAERHGTDTQYF.

This rearrangement joins TRBV12-3 or TRBV12-4 to TRBJ2-1; the D call from TCRdb, TRBD2, cannot be confirmed without DNA. The CDR3 loop spans 14 amino acids. CDR3 sequence: CASTRAGGLDEQFF.

The V gene is TRBV10-3, the J gene TRBJ1-5; as DNA is missing, the TRBD1 call by TCRdb cannot be tested. CDR3 length: 14 residues. Germline V gene data show CDR1 as ENHRY and CDR2 as SYGVKD. The CDR3 is CAISENMGNQPQHF.

This chain uses TRBV5-1 with TRBJ2-1; TCRdb outputs TRBD1, but without DNA this stays unchecked. CDR3 length: 17 residues. The V gene's germline CDR1 is SGHRS and CDR2 YFSETQ. The CDR3 loop reads CASSPLFGEGGYNEQFF.

The rearrangement uses TRBV5-1 and TRBJ2-3; TCRdb's D gene call, TRBD2, goes unchecked for lack of DNA. Germline V gene lookup returns CDR1 SGHRS and CDR2 YFSETQ. This CDR3 comprises 17 residues. The CDR3 loop is CASSFLLAGGQGDTQYF.

The chain combines TRBV11-2 with TRBJ2-7; TCRdb's D call of TRBD2 is untestable without DNA. The CDR3 covers 14 residues. From germline, CDR1 is SGHAT and CDR2 FQNNGV. CDR3 protein: CASSSKGRIYEQYF.

V and J are TRBV30 and TRBJ2-3; checking the TCRdb D call of TRBD2 is not possible without DNA. CDR1 GTSNPN and CDR2 SVGIG come from the germline V gene (reference sequence). The CDR3 covers 14 residues. CDR3: CAWSVWGLTDTQYF.

The gene calls are TRBV20-1 and TRBJ2-1; without DNA, the TCRdb call of TRBD2 cannot be checked. This CDR3 comprises 14 residues. Germline V CDR1 and CDR2: DFQATT, SNEGSKA (reference sequence). Here the CDR3 reads CSALAGGPRNEQFF.

V gene TRBV6-1 combines with J gene TRBJ2-7; TCRdb returns TRBD2, unconfirmable since there is no DNA. This CDR3 has 13 residues. From germline, CDR1 is MNHNS and CDR2 SASEGT. The CDR3: CASSLREGYEQYF.

This chain joins TRBV9 and TRBJ1-3; TCRdb names TRBD1, which stays unverified in the absence of DNA. Germline lookup yields CDR1 SGDLS and CDR2 YYNGEE. The CDR3 contains 15 residues. The CDR3 loop is CASSEGGSSGNTIYF.

The chain carries TRBV30 and TRBJ2-5; no DNA is available, so the TRBD2 call from TCRdb remains unchecked. This CDR3 has 15 amino acids. Germline CDR1 and CDR2: GTSNPN and SVGIG (reference sequence). The CDR3 loop reads CAWRESGRVVETQYF.

The chain links TRBV6-1 to TRBJ1-6; TCRdb calls TRBD1, which cannot be checked without DNA. The CDR3 is made up of 14 amino acids. Germline loops: CDR1 MNHNS, CDR2 SASEGT. The CDR3 region is CASQPWTTNSPLHF.

The chain is built from TRBV6-2 or TRBV6-3 and TRBJ2-7; TCRdb's assignment of TRBD1 cannot be checked, as there is no DNA. The CDR3 loop spans 15 amino acids. Germline CDR1 reads MNHEY; CDR2 reads SVGEGT. The CDR3 reads CASSLRGRESYEQYF.

The chain employs TRBV5-1 and TRBJ2-3; with no DNA, the TCRdb D assignment of TRBD1 cannot be verified. Per the germline V gene, CDR1 is SGHRS and CDR2 is YFSETQ. The CDR3 sequence is 16 residues long. The CDR3 is CASSLEASVGTDTQYF.

This sequence joins TRBV10-3 and TRBJ2-6. CDR1 is ENHRY and CDR2 is SYGVKD in the germline V gene. The length of the CDR3 is 16 residues. Here the CDR3 reads CAISEPMSSGANVLTF.

This chain uses TRBV13 with TRBJ1-4; TCRdb lists TRBD1, though no DNA is available to test this call. The germline V gene encodes CDR1 PRHDT and CDR2 FYEKMQ (reference sequence). This CDR3 contains 13 residues. This chain's CDR3 is CASSDGGHEKLFF.

V usage is TRBV13 and J usage is TRBJ2-1; TCRdb indicates TRBD2, and absent DNA this call remains unverified. The CDR3 is 16 residues long. Germline CDR1 reads PRHDT; CDR2 reads FYEKMQ (reference sequence). The CDR3 is CASSFQGLAGFNEQFF.

The chain links TRBV7-9 to TRBJ2-7; TCRdb's D call of TRBD2 is untestable without DNA. Per the germline V gene, CDR1 is SEHNR and CDR2 is FQNEAQ (reference sequence). The CDR3 is 16 amino acids. This chain's CDR3 is CASSKYEAGVSYEQYF.

The V gene is TRBV27, the J gene TRBJ2-1; without DNA, the TCRdb call of TRBD1 cannot be checked. Per germline, CDR1 MNHEY and CDR2 SMNVEV (reference sequence). CDR3 length: 15 amino acids. This CDR3 reads CASSLVGGRVIEQFF.

The chain recombines TRBV12-3 or TRBV12-4 with TRBJ2-7. The CDR3 runs to 16 residues. The CDR3 sequence: CASSLASTPVRYEQYF.